This T cell receptor (beta chain) was profiled in a study of blood T cells in healthy people across ages. The germline gives CDR1 SGHTA, CDR2 FQGTGA. V lost 5 bases to trimming and J lost 6 bases, with 13 bases between them. The CDR3 has 13 residues. Primers used in a second PCR of roughly 6 to 11 cycles were a sample-barcoded 5' primer and a J-beta primer mix. The template-switch adaptor, which had 12 random nucleotides, put a tag on each cDNA molecule. Using its own MiXCR run on the 5' RACE reads, TCRdb lists one record per CDR3 protein. The data contain 800,000 or so distinct CDR3 sequences, roughly 25% of them singletons. The same sample was also studied in work on T cells of mothers and their children. That source notes: The donor cohort consisted of a few healthy Caucasian mothers and their six children. Barcodes and 2-4 random nucleotides were added by M1S in the second PCR. Mothers yielded over 8.5 million CDR3 reads, children 3 million to 3.5 million each.

The sample taken for sequencing was blood. The clonotype was recovered from a boy aged 5 to 17 in good health. The rearrangement links TRBV7-3 to TRBJ1-2, with D possibly being TRBD1 (5 bases). CDR3 sequence reads: CASSQVGGDGYTF. CDR3 bases: TGTGCCAGCAGCCAGGTCGGAGGGGATGGCTACACCTTC. Looking up the rest from reference TRBV7-3 and TRBJ1-2 gives the full variable domain: GAGVSQTPSNKVTEKGKYVELRCDPISGHTALYWYRQSLGQGPEFLIYFQGTGAADDSGLPNDRFFAVRPEGSVSTLKIQRTERGDSAVYLCASSQVGGDGYTFGSGTRLTVV.